The 20 T cell receptor beta chains given below trace back to one sample, sequenced in a study of blood T cell repertoires in COVID-19 (TCRdb year 2020). Library creation used the immunoSEQ multiplex PCR assay. Imported from immuneACCESS, the table was reduced by TCRdb to in-frame sequences with V and J called. These copies leave out some clones; in studies compared against another copy, an unresolved V gene accounts for under half, and the cause of the remainder is not known. The sample table holds around 250,000 clones, of which over 75% were seen once. The top ten clones comprise around 16% of the sample. Sequenced input: PBMCs or T cells enriched from blood (not recorded which). The receptors were sampled from a young man who had recovered from COVID-19.

V is TRBV4-1 and J is TRBJ2-1, with D uncertain. Between the trimmed V and J ends, which lost 1 base and 10 bases, there was a span of 8 bases. Per germline, CDR1 MGHRA and CDR2 YSYEKL. The CDR3 has 12 amino acids. In DNA form, the CDR3 reads TGCGCCAGCAGCCAAGGAGCCTGGGAGCAGTTCTTC. It yields the protein CASSQGAWEQFF.

The chain couples TRBV5-1 to TRBJ1-3, with TRBD1 identical over 8 bases. This CDR3 region has 17 residues. From germline, CDR1 is SGHRS and CDR2 YFSETQ. With 0 bases clipped from V and 1 base from J, the junction kept 6 bases outside the gene matches. CDR3 residues: CASSLDHQGASGNTIYF. The CDR3 region has the DNA TGCGCCAGCAGCTTGGATCATCAGGGGGCTTCTGGAAACACCATATATTTT.

This chain connects TRBV30 to TRBJ2-3; 11 bases map to TRBD2. After removal of 0 bases from V and 1 base from J, the junction contained 0 bases not matched to a gene. The CDR3 is 15 amino acids. Germline CDR1 GTSNPN, CDR2 SVGIG (reference sequence). The CDR3 loop is CAWSVLAGGTDTQYF. CDR3 DNA: TGTGCCTGGAGTGTACTAGCGGGGGGCACAGATACGCAGTATTTT. The full variable domain, its missing parts supplied by reference TRBV30 and TRBJ2-3, is SQTIHQWPATLVQPVGSPLSLECTVEGTSNPNLYWYRQAAGRGLQLLFYSVGIGQISSEVPQNLSASRPQDRQFILSSKKLLLSDSGFYLCAWSVLAGGTDTQYFGPGTRLTVL.

The V gene is TRBV6-5, the J gene TRBJ1-6, with 7 bases lining up with TRBD1. Germline V gene data show CDR1 as MNHEY and CDR2 as SVGAGI. V trimming: 11 bases; J trimming: 9 bases; junction bases outside the gene matches: 7. The CDR3 contains 12 residues. In nucleotides, the CDR3 is TGTGCCGCAACACAGGGGTCTTCACCCCTCCACTTT. Translated: CAATQGSSPLHF.

The V call is TRBV5-6, the J call TRBJ1-6, with TRBD1 matching 9 bases. Germline CDR1 is SGHDT and CDR2 is YYEEEE. There are 15 residues in the CDR3. The V segment lost 2 bases and the J segment 7 bases; nucleotides outside the gene matches: 4. The CDR3 DNA is TGTGCCAGCAGCTTCGGGACAGGGAGGAATTCACCCCTCCACTTT. It codes for CASSFGTGRNSPLHF.

J is TRBJ2-7 and V is TRBV19; TRBD2 aligns across 10 bases. CDR1 is LNHDA, CDR2 SQIVND, per germline (reference sequence). The CDR3 is made up of 15 amino acids. The V and J ends lost 3 bases and 3 bases, in that order; junction bases with no gene match: 5. The DNA of the CDR3 is TGTGCCAGTAGTATTAGCGGGAGGCCGCGCTACGAGCAGTACTTC. Translated: CASSISGRPRYEQYF.

J is TRBJ2-1 and V is TRBV27, with a possible D match to TRBD2 (6 bases). Germline values: CDR1 MNHEY, CDR2 SMNVEV (reference sequence). V gave up 4 bases and J gave up 7 bases, with 17 bases separating them. The CDR3 loop spans 15 amino acids. CDR3 nucleotides: TGTGCCAGCAGTTCCGGGACTCAGAGGATGAATGAGCAGTTCTTC. Encoded protein: CASSSGTQRMNEQFF.

The rearrangement links TRBV13 to TRBJ2-2, with TRBD1 matching over 9 bases. CDR1 and CDR2 from the germline V gene are PRHDT and FYEKMQ (reference sequence). The CDR3 contains 18 residues. Unmatched junction bases numbered 13, after V lost 5 bases and J lost 3 bases. The CDR3 DNA sequence: TGTGCCAGCAGCCCCACCGGACAGGGGTTTCTTCACACCGGGGAGCTGTTTTTT. Translated: CASSPTGQGFLHTGELFF.

J is TRBJ2-2 and V is TRBV6-5, with 7 bases lining up with TRBD2. The CDR3 runs 13 residues. Germline V gene lookup returns CDR1 MNHEY and CDR2 SVGAGI. V lost 8 bases, J lost 7 bases, and 7 bases stayed unmatched. The CDR3 DNA sequence: TGTGCCAGCCGAGAGCGGGAAGTCGGGGAGCTGTTTTTT. Its translation is CASREREVGELFF.

The rearrangement links TRBV6-5 to TRBJ2-5, with D perhaps matching TRBD1 (5 bases). The CDR3 spans 13 residues. CDR1 and CDR2 (germline): MNHEY, SVGAGI. V lost 5 bases and J lost 0, with 7 bases in between. CDR3 region: CASSRTHQETQYF. The CDR3 coding sequence is TGTGCCAGCAGTAGGACACACCAAGAGACCCAGTACTTC.

This rearrangement joins TRBV10-3 to TRBJ1-6, with 7 nucleotides matching TRBD1. The V and J ends lost 0 bases and 7 bases, in that order; junction bases with no gene match: 6. The germline CDR1 and CDR2 sequences are ENHRY and SYGVKD. This CDR3 contains 16 residues. The CDR3: CAISESRQGWNSPLHF. CDR3 in DNA: TGTGCCATCAGTGAGTCGAGACAGGGTTGGAATTCACCCCTCCACTTT.

J is TRBJ2-7 and V is TRBV21-1; TRBD1 is the table's D call and was not checked against the DNA. TRBV21-1 is a pseudogene locus. There are 14 residues in the CDR3. CDR3 nucleotides: TGTGCCAGCAGCAAAGCTTACAGCTCCTACGAGCAGTACTTC. Its protein product is CASSKAYSSYEQYF.

The J gene is TRBJ1-2, the V gene TRBV5-8; TRBD1 aligns across 7 bases. The CDR3 spans 14 residues. The germline V gene has CDR1 SGHTS and CDR2 YDEGEE. J was trimmed by 3 bases and V by 4 bases; bases with no gene match: 6. The CDR3 DNA reads TGTGCCAGCAGCCGCGGGGGGACAGACTATGGCTACACCTTC. Translating it yields CASSRGGTDYGYTF.

The chain recombines TRBV29-1 with TRBJ2-7; 7 bases map to TRBD1. The V gene end was trimmed by 5 bases and the J gene end by 0 bases; junction bases not matched to a gene: 7. The CDR3 contains 14 residues. Germline V gene data show CDR1 as SQVTM and CDR2 as ANQGSEA. The CDR3 region is CSVRAGGSSYEQYF. The CDR3 region has the DNA TGCAGCGTTCGGGCAGGGGGAAGCTCCTACGAGCAGTACTTC.

The rearrangement links TRBV15 to TRBJ2-2; D not certain. CDR1 LNHNV and CDR2 YYDKDF come from the germline V gene (reference sequence). This CDR3 has 15 residues. V was cut by 0 bases and J by 7 bases, with 12 bases left in between. The CDR3: CATSRDLQSGGELFF. In DNA form, the CDR3 reads TGTGCCACCAGCAGAGATCTACAATCGGGCGGGGAGCTGTTTTTT. The variable domain in full, with the rest retrieved from reference TRBV15 and TRBJ2-2, is DAMVIQNPRYQVTQFGKPVTLSCSQTLNHNVMYWYQQKSSQAPKLLFHYYDKDFNNEADTPDNFQSRRPNTSFCFLDIRSPGLGDTAMYLCATSRDLQSGGELFFGEGSRLTVL.

The J gene is TRBJ1-5, the V gene TRBV15; possibly TRBD1 for D (5 bases). Germline V gives CDR1 LNHNV, CDR2 YYDKDF (reference sequence). CDR3 length: 15 residues. V was trimmed by 3 bases and J by 0 bases, leaving 9 bases between them. In DNA, the CDR3 is TGTGCCACCAGCAGGATCAGGGATAGCAATCAGCCCCAGCATTTT. Translated, it gives CATSRIRDSNQPQHF.

The V call is TRBV4-1, the J call TRBJ1-6; D gene ambiguous. The CDR3 loop spans 12 amino acids. Germline V gives CDR1 MGHRA, CDR2 YSYEKL. V shed 0 bases and J shed 14 bases, with 8 bases lying between them. The DNA for the CDR3 is TGCGCCAGCAGCCAAGAGAACGTAGCCCTCCACTTT. This codes for CASSQENVALHF.

CDR3 residues: CASSFLPVYGYTF. CDR3 in DNA: TGTGCCAGCAGTTTCCTCCCAGTCTATGGCTACACCTTC. The chain recombines TRBV12-3 or TRBV12-4 with TRBJ1-2; D call uncertain. The CDR3 extends over 13 amino acids. V lost 3 bases to trimming and J lost 4 bases, with 9 bases between them.

The V and J genes are TRBV2 and TRBJ2-2; 9 bases match TRBD1. The CDR3 length is 17 residues. Germline V gene lookup returns CDR1 SNHLY and CDR2 FYNNEI. The trim removed 9 bases at V and 0 bases at J, leaving 11 bases unmatched. In DNA form, the CDR3 reads TGTGCCAGAGGACAGGGGACCATGTTCGCGAACACCGGGGAGCTGTTTTTT. It translates to CARGQGTMFANTGELFF.

This clone has a handful of counts. The V gene is TRBV19, the J gene TRBJ1-4; a weak D match, TRBD1 (6 bases). V was clipped by 3 bases and J by 7 bases, with 15 bases between them. The length of the CDR3 is 15 residues. Germline CDR1 LNHDA, CDR2 SQIVND (reference sequence). The CDR3, as DNA: TGTGCCAGTAGTATCAGGGGTGGCGGTGGTGAAAAACTGTTTTTT. Its translation: CASSIRGGGGEKLFF.